This section outlines one T cell receptor beta chain sequence together with its context. The CDR3 spans 15 residues. Germline V gene sequence: CDR1 SGHTA, CDR2 FQGTGA. Trimming took 4 bases from V and 7 from J; bases not matched to a gene: 10. Amplified TCR beta CDR3 regions were obtained using RNA transcripts as template. RT-PCR with HTBI primers came first, then second-round multiplex PCR. Each CDR3 protein is one row after TCRdb ran MiXCR on the multiplex PCR reads. The table has about 550,000 distinct CDR3 sequences, under 40% seen once; the top ten hold roughly 4.5%. The entry originates in a study of Graves' ophthalmopathy and Graves' hyperthyroidism. Other autoimmune diseases, uncontrolled infections, pregnancy or lactation excluded patients from enrollment.

The sequence derives from an adult man with Graves' hyperthyroidism. Sequencing used peripheral blood or thyroid tissue (not recorded which). The chain has TRBV7-3 and TRBJ2-7; 10 bases fit TRBD2. DNA for the CDR3: TGTGCCAGCAGCTCTCCGGGACTAGCGTCTAGAGAGCAGTACTTC. This gives the protein CASSSPGLASREQYF. The variable domain in full, with the rest retrieved from reference TRBV7-3 and TRBJ2-7, is GAGVSQTPSNKVTEKGKYVELRCDPISGHTALYWYRQSLGQGPEFLIYFQGTGAADDSGLPNDRFFAVRPEGSVSTLKIQRTERGDSAVYLCASSSPGLASREQYFGPGTRLTVT.